The rows below give T cell receptor beta chains drawn from one sample of a study of T-cell reconstitution after alpha-beta-depleted transplantation in children. TCRdb analysed the PCR reads with MiXCR anew, one entry per CDR3 protein. Seen here are some 26,000 distinct CDR3 sequences, around 17% observed once, and the top ten hold 35%. Sequenced material: PBMCs, mostly from graft donor cells, taken 60 days after TCRalphabeta/CD19-depleted stem cell transplant. The receptors derive from a male patient aged 2 to 10 who had a stem cell transplant for acute lymphoblastic leukemia, so the T cells may come from the graft donor. Both conserved end residues are part of each CDR3. The D gene is left open where the match is weak. Where a row states a size, it is once, few, many or the class of an expanded clone; other rows omit it.

size: many
V: TRBV9
J: TRBJ2-5
D: .
DNA: TGTGCCAGCAGCGTAGGGGGTTTGGGAACCGAAGAGACCCAGTACTTC
CDR3: CASSVGGLGTEETQYF

size: many
V: TRBV12-3/TRBV12-4
J: TRBJ2-1
D: .
DNA: TGTGCCAGCAGTTTGGTAAGGGTCAGCTCCTACAATGAGCAGTTCTTC
CDR3: CASSLVRVSSYNEQFF

size: .
V: TRBV27
J: TRBJ1-2
D: .
DNA: TGTGCCAGCAGCCTAGAGGGAGGAAGCTATGGCTACACCTTC
CDR3: CASSLEGGSYGYTF

size: few
V: TRBV11-3
J: TRBJ2-1
D: .
DNA: TGTGCCAGCAGCTTAGCAGTTGGGACTCCTCTATTCTTC
CDR3: CASSLAVGTPLFF

size: many
V: TRBV5-6
J: TRBJ2-7
D: .
DNA: TGTGCCAGCAGCTTGGATGTCTACGAGCAGTACTTC
CDR3: CASSLDVYEQYF

size: few
V: TRBV11-2
J: TRBJ2-7
D: TRBD1
DNA: TGTGCCAGCAGCTTAGACGGGACAGTCAACCACGAGCAGTACTTC
CDR3: CASSLDGTVNHEQYF

size: many
V: TRBV12-3/TRBV12-4
J: TRBJ1-5
D: TRBD1
DNA: TGTGCCAGCAGACCAGACAGGGGTGTGAGGGGCAATCAGCCCCAGCATTTT
CDR3: CASRPDRGVRGNQPQHF

size: once
V: TRBV11-2
J: TRBJ2-1
D: .
DNA: TGTGCCAGCAGCTTAGAGGGGAATTATGTAGGACTCCAATACAATGAGCAGTTCTTC
CDR3: CASSLEGNYVGLQYNEQFF

size: .
V: TRBV6-5
J: TRBJ1-4
D: .
DNA: TGTGCCAGCAGTTACCGGGGGGCAGGTGAAAAACTGTTTTTT
CDR3: CASSYRGAGEKLFF

size: .
V: TRBV4-3
J: TRBJ1-5
D: .
DNA: TGCGCCAGCAGCCAAGATGGGGCCGCAGGGCCCCAGCATTTT
CDR3: CASSQDGAAGPQHF

size: many
V: TRBV12-3/TRBV12-4
J: TRBJ1-1
D: .
DNA: TGTGCCAGCAGTTTAGGAGGGGGGAGAGCTTTCTTT
CDR3: CASSLGGGRAFF

size: .
V: TRBV9
J: TRBJ2-6
D: .
DNA: TGTGCCAGCAGCACTCGGACCTCTGGGGCCAACGTCCTGACTTTC
CDR3: CASSTRTSGANVLTF